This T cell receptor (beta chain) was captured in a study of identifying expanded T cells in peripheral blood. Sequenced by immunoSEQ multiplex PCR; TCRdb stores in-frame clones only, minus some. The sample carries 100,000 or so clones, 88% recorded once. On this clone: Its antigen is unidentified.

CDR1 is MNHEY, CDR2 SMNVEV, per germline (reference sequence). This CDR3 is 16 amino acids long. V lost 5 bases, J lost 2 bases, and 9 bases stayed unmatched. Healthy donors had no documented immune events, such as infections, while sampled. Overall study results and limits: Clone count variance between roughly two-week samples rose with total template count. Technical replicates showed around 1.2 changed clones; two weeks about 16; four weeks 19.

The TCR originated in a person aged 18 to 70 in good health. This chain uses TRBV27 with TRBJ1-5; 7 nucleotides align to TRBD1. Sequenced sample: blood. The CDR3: CASSPTYRGGNQPQHF. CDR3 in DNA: TGTGCCAGCAGTCCTACCTACAGGGGCGGCAATCAGCCCCAGCATTTT.